Each of the 32 T cell receptor beta chains below was sequenced from the same sample in a study of cytomegalovirus exposure and HLA in healthy donors. PCR used 60 Vbeta primers and 13 Jbeta primers. Measured with immunoSEQ multiplex PCR; TCRdb has only the in-frame clones, and not every one. The table lists hundreds of thousands of clones, 60% to 80% of them singletons. The sequencing sample was made of PBMCs. Every receptor here comes from a male donor in good health and CMV-seronegative.

V is TRBV28 and J is TRBJ2-7; the D gene is possibly TRBD1 (7 bases). The V end was cut by 10 bases, the J end by 3 bases, with 16 bases between. The CDR3 spans 13 residues. CDR1 is MDHEN, CDR2 SYDVKM, per germline. In nucleotides, the CDR3 is TGTGCCACCCTCCAGGGGGGAGGCTACGAGCAGTACTTC. Translated, it gives CATLQGGGYEQYF.

The chain carries TRBV18 and TRBJ1-3, with a tentative D call TRBD1 (6 bases). Germline V gives CDR1 KGHSH, CDR2 LQKENI. The CDR3 covers 15 residues. Trimming cost V 3 bases and J 1 base, with 10 bases left between them. This chain's CDR3 is CASSPRGASGNTIYF. As DNA, the CDR3 is TGTGCCAGCTCACCCAGGGGAGCGTCTGGAAACACCATATATTTT.

The CDR3: CASAAGGQNNSPLHF. For the CDR3, the DNA is TGTGCCAGCGCGGCCGGGGGACAGAATAATTCACCCCTCCACTTT. The rearrangement links TRBV6-4 to TRBJ1-6; TRBD1 aligns across 7 bases. The CDR3 is 15 amino acids. Germline CDR1 and CDR2: MRHNA and SNTAGT. The ends lost 8 bases at V and 5 bases at J; junction bases unmatched: 9.

The chain combines TRBV4-2 with TRBJ1-3; 8 bases agree with TRBD1. The CDR3 covers 17 residues. Trimming cost V 3 bases and J 0 bases; bases outside gene matches: 7. CDR1 LGHNA and CDR2 YNFKEQ come from the germline V gene. As DNA, the CDR3 is TGTGCCAGCAGCCAGTACTGGACAGGGAACTCTGGAAACACCATATATTTT. Its protein is CASSQYWTGNSGNTIYF.

J is TRBJ2-5 and V is TRBV11-2, with D hard to call. Matching the DNA end better, TRBJ2-7 makes the J call doubtful. The germline CDR1 and CDR2 sequences are SGHAT and FQNNGV. The CDR3 covers 12 residues. CDR3 amino acids: CASSPYSYEQYF. The CDR3, as DNA: TGTGCCAGCAGCCCTTATTCCTACGAGCAGTACTTC.

This chain links TRBV5-1 with TRBJ1-2, with D hard to call. This CDR3 contains 15 residues. Germline V gene lookup returns CDR1 SGHRS and CDR2 YFSETQ. Trimming cost V 0 bases and J 4 bases, with 13 bases left between them. This CDR3 is CASSLGGDDAYGYTF. CDR3 nucleotides: TGCGCCAGCAGCTTGGGAGGAGACGATGCCTATGGCTACACCTTC.

This chain links TRBV2 with TRBJ2-1; the D gene is possibly TRBD1 (5 bases). Trimming removed 7 bases from V and 7 bases from J, with 5 bases in between. Germline CDR1 SNHLY, CDR2 FYNNEI. This CDR3 is built from 10 residues. CDR3 sequence reads: CASKGNEQFF. The CDR3 bases are TGTGCCAGCAAGGGGAATGAGCAGTTCTTC.

J is TRBJ2-1 and V is TRBV21-1; the table calls TRBD2, which could not be checked here. TRBV21-1 is a documented pseudogene. The CDR3 loop spans 20 amino acids. CDR3: CAISFPGGSSGRAGYNEQFF. The CDR3 DNA is TGTGCCATCTCCTTCCCTGGGGGGAGTAGCGGGAGGGCCGGGTACAATGAGCAGTTCTTC.

The chain employs TRBV27 and TRBJ2-7; tentatively, D is TRBD1 (5 bases). The germline V gene has CDR1 MNHEY and CDR2 SMNVEV (reference sequence). The CDR3 covers 13 residues. The V end was cut by 2 bases, the J end by 4 bases, with 9 bases between. CDR3 region: CASSLLDSYEQYF. The CDR3 DNA is TGTGCCAGCAGTTTACTAGACAGTTACGAGCAGTACTTC.

The chain combines TRBV5-1 with TRBJ2-4, with TRBD1 as a possible D gene (6 bases). Trimming cost V 4 bases and J 9 bases, with 17 bases left between them. The CDR3 sequence is 14 residues long. The V gene's germline CDR1 is SGHRS and CDR2 YFSETQ. The CDR3 nucleotides are TGCGCCAGCAGCCTACAGGGAATCGGAGGCATTCAGTACTTC. This translates into CASSLQGIGGIQYF.

The chain is built from TRBV20-1 and TRBJ2-1; D is undetermined. The CDR3 has 11 amino acids. The germline gives CDR1 DFQATT, CDR2 SNEGSKA (reference sequence). V lost 7 bases and J 6 bases, leaving 10 bases between the germline ends. The CDR3 sequence: CSGLASNEQFF. The CDR3 DNA is TGCAGTGGCCTCGCTAGCAATGAGCAGTTCTTC.

Turning to this clone: Likely a read error: the CDR3 ends without its conserved phenylalanine or tryptophan. The DNA is left out, because the CDR3 cannot be placed on it with certainty; the CDR3 is given as TCRdb lists it. The chain carries TRBV5-6 and TRBJ2-7; the table's D gene call, TRBD2, was not cross checked with the DNA. CDR1 is SGHDT and CDR2 is YYEEEE in the germline V gene. Both ends counted, the CDR3 spans 14 residues. This CDR3 is CASSLEVAGGLSAL.

V usage is TRBV21-1 and J usage is TRBJ1-2; no check of the table's D call, TRBD1, against the DNA was made. TRBV21-1 is tagged as a pseudogene. This CDR3 contains 13 residues. The CDR3 DNA follows: TGTGCCAGCAGCAAAGCAGGGGGTTATGGCTACACCTTC. As protein: CASSKAGGYGYTF.

The CDR3 spells CASSKVAGGYTF. The CDR3 coding sequence is TGTGCCAGCAGCAAGGTAGCGGGGGGCTACACCTTC. This chain connects TRBV28 to TRBJ1-2, with D unresolved. Trimming left V 6 bases short and J 8 bases short, with 13 bases between. The V gene's germline CDR1 is MDHEN and CDR2 SYDVKM. The CDR3 extends over 12 amino acids.

In this sample, this clone turned up a few times. This chain joins TRBV29-1 and TRBJ2-1, with 8 bases lining up with TRBD1. After removal of 7 bases from V and 13 bases from J, the junction contained 9 bases not matched to a gene. CDR3 length: 11 residues. The germline V gene encodes CDR1 SQVTM and CDR2 ANQGSEA. CDR3 region: CSARGQGGQFF. The CDR3 DNA is TGCAGCGCCAGAGGACAGGGCGGTCAGTTCTTC.

V gene TRBV13 combines with J gene TRBJ2-5; D gene ambiguous. The CDR3 consists of 11 residues. Germline assignment: CDR1 PRHDT and CDR2 FYEKMQ (reference sequence). V shed 5 bases and J shed 4 bases, with 5 bases lying between them. CDR3 amino acids: CASSVGETQYF. The CDR3 nucleotides are TGTGCCAGCAGCGTCGGAGAGACCCAGTACTTC.

J is TRBJ1-1 and V is TRBV6-1, with 7 positions matching TRBD1. The V gene's germline CDR1 is MNHNS and CDR2 SASEGT. The V and J ends lost 6 bases and 6 bases, in that order; junction bases with no gene match: 7. The CDR3 is made up of 13 amino acids. As DNA, the CDR3 is TGTGCCAGCAGGGAGACAGGGAGTGCTGAAGCTTTCTTT. It specifies CASRETGSAEAFF.

This chain joins TRBV4-2 and TRBJ2-3, with D uncertain. The CDR3 extends over 14 amino acids. Germline CDR1 is LGHNA and CDR2 is YNFKEQ. The V gene lost 5 bases and the J gene lost 3 bases, with 12 bases spanning the gap. CDR3: CASSSASLTDTQYF. CDR3 nucleotides: TGTGCCAGCAGCTCTGCTAGTTTGACAGATACGCAGTATTTT.

The rearrangement links TRBV15 to TRBJ2-2; tentatively, D is TRBD2 (6 bases). The V end lost 1 base, the J end lost 6 bases, and 9 bases lay between the germline ends. The CDR3 consists of 14 residues. Germline values: CDR1 LNHNV, CDR2 YYDKDF (reference sequence). This chain's CDR3 is CATSRVGEAGELFF. The CDR3 DNA is TGTGCCACCAGCAGAGTTGGGGAGGCCGGGGAGCTGTTTTTT.

Here the CDR3 DNA reads TGTGCCAGTAGTCCTACAGGGGGGAGGAGGAATGAGCAGTTCTTC. Translation gives CASSPTGGRRNEQFF. The rearrangement uses TRBV19 and TRBJ2-1, with TRBD1 identical over 8 bases. Germline V CDR1 and CDR2: LNHDA, SQIVND (reference sequence). V trimming: 5 bases; J trimming: 7 bases; junction bases outside the gene matches: 10. The CDR3 totals 15 residues.

This chain joins TRBV2 and TRBJ2-1; perhaps TRBD2 as D (6 bases). CDR1 and CDR2 (germline): SNHLY, FYNNEI. CDR3 length equals 17 residues. Trimming removed 0 bases from V and 0 bases from J, with 12 bases in between. The CDR3 is CASSEAPLASSYNEQFF. The CDR3 region has the DNA TGTGCCAGCAGTGAAGCCCCCCTAGCGAGCTCCTACAATGAGCAGTTCTTC.

The chain has TRBV6-6 and TRBJ2-7, with D unclear. Germline CDR1 is MNHNY and CDR2 is SVGAGI (reference sequence). The CDR3 spans 16 residues. Trimming shortened V by 6 bases and J by 0 bases, and 18 bases separated the two germline ends. The CDR3 nucleotides are TGTGCCAGCAGCTCCCCCTCGGCGAGGAGCTCCTACGAGCAGTACTTC. Residues: CASSSPSARSSYEQYF.

This clone was seen only a few times. The chain carries TRBV10-2 and TRBJ1-4; D not resolved. This CDR3 spans 16 amino acids. CDR1 and CDR2 from the germline V gene are WSHSY and SAAADI. The V gene lost 4 bases and the J gene lost 3 bases, with 15 bases spanning the gap. This CDR3 is CASSAPSAGANEKLFF. The CDR3 nucleotides read TGCGCCAGCAGTGCCCCCTCCGCCGGGGCTAATGAAAAACTGTTTTTT.

The V gene is TRBV28, the J gene TRBJ2-3, with 7 bases matching TRBD2. This CDR3 spans 16 amino acids. V gave up 4 bases and J gave up 4 bases; unmatched junction bases: 11. The germline V gene has CDR1 MDHEN and CDR2 SYDVKM. DNA for the CDR3: TGTGCCAGCAGTTCGCCTCGTACTAGCGTGGCAGATACGCAGTATTTT. It encodes CASSSPRTSVADTQYF.

The gene calls are TRBV9 and TRBJ1-1, with TRBD1 matching over 7 bases. The CDR3 contains 17 residues. V gave up 0 bases and J gave up 6 bases; unmatched junction bases: 14. Germline CDR1 and CDR2: SGDLS and YYNGEE. CDR3 sequence reads: CASSVEAGGPLDAEAFF. The CDR3 coding sequence is TGTGCCAGCAGCGTAGAGGCAGGGGGGCCCCTTGACGCTGAAGCTTTCTTT.

This chain joins TRBV6-4 and TRBJ1-1; 9 positions match TRBD1. Germline values: CDR1 MRHNA, CDR2 SNTAGT. The CDR3 extends over 14 amino acids. V lost 7 bases, J lost 2 bases, and 5 bases stayed unmatched. CDR3 bases: TGTGCCAGCAAGCAGGACAGGGGAAACACTGAAGCTTTCTTT. It encodes CASKQDRGNTEAFF.

This chain uses TRBV5-1 with TRBJ2-7, with TRBD1 matching over 8 bases. Losses at the gene ends were 4 bases for V and 6 bases for J; bases not matched to a gene: 3. The CDR3 is 12 amino acids. Germline V gene data show CDR1 as SGHRS and CDR2 as YFSETQ. In DNA form, the CDR3 reads TGCGCCAGCAGCCCCGACAGGGGCGAGCAGTACTTC. This encodes CASSPDRGEQYF. Based on the CDR3 plus reference TRBV5-1 and TRBJ2-7, the full variable domain is KAGVTQTPRYLIKTRGQQVTLSCSPISGHRSVSWYQQTPGQGLQFLFEYFSETQRNKGNFPGRFSGRQFSNSRSEMNVSTLELGDSALYLCASSPDRGEQYFGPGTRLTVT.

CDR3 nucleotides: TGTGCCAGCAGTCACTTCGGGGGTGGGACCGGGGAGCTGTTTTTT. It codes for CASSHFGGGTGELFF. The chain couples TRBV7-9 to TRBJ2-2, with TRBD2 as a possible D gene (6 bases). Germline V gene lookup returns CDR1 SEHNR and CDR2 FQNEAQ (reference sequence). This CDR3 region has 15 residues. Trimming shortened V by 6 bases and J by 5 bases, and 16 bases separated the two germline ends.

This clone was counted between two and nine times. This chain's CDR3 is CASSYSGQGLAETQYF. Here the CDR3 DNA reads TGTGCCAGCAGCTACTCGGGACAGGGGCTAGCGGAGACCCAGTACTTC. The chain joins TRBV7-3 to TRBJ2-5; TRBD1 matches at 10 bases. The CDR3 length is 16 residues. The V and J ends lost 4 bases and 5 bases, in that order; junction bases with no gene match: 10. Germline loops: CDR1 SGHTA, CDR2 FQGTGA.

This sequence joins TRBV19 and TRBJ2-5, with 7 bases aligning to TRBD1. After removal of 3 bases from V and 5 bases from J, the junction contained 9 bases not matched to a gene. Germline CDR1 reads LNHDA; CDR2 reads SQIVND (reference sequence). This CDR3 spans 15 amino acids. DNA of the CDR3: TGTGCCAGTAGTATTGGGGGACAGTTGATGGAGACCCAGTACTTC. Its protein is CASSIGGQLMETQYF.

This chain joins TRBV7-9 and TRBJ2-3; 7 bases line up with TRBD2. Germline V gene lookup returns CDR1 SEHNR and CDR2 FQNEAQ (reference sequence). V dropped 5 bases and J dropped 1; count of bases not matched to a gene: 9. The CDR3 has 16 amino acids. CDR3 nucleotides: TGTGCCAGCAGCCTTACACCTAGCGGAGGCACAGATACGCAGTATTTT. This gives the protein CASSLTPSGGTDTQYF.

The CDR3 spells CASSLGALSTDTQYF. As DNA, the CDR3 is TGTGCCAGCAGCTTAGGGGCACTTAGCACAGATACGCAGTATTTT. The chain recombines TRBV7-9 with TRBJ2-3; D ambiguous. The CDR3 runs 15 residues. V lost 1 base to trimming and J lost 0 bases, with 8 bases between them. Germline V gives CDR1 SEHNR, CDR2 FQNEAQ (reference sequence).